This TCR beta chain was identified during a study of shared clonotypes between healthy human individuals (dated by TCRdb to 2018 to 2020). Regarding the research as a whole: Two women and three men aged 18 to 49 years were included in the cohort. Blood TCR repertoires of four to six healthy adults were deeply sequenced to estimate repertoire size and the extent of clonotype sharing between individuals. Leukapheresis yielded between about 0.9 and 9.5 billion PBMCs per donor. Per donor, three plates each were used for CD4 naive and CD4 memory, two for CD8 naive, and one for CD8 memory. To increase sequencing depth and limit assay-specific biases, TCR repertoire library preparation and sequencing were carried out by different laboratories using diverse techniques.

Using the deep immunoSEQ assay, TCR CDR3 regions were amplified from genomic DNA by multiplex PCR. Genomic DNA extracted from each cell subset was distributed evenly over all wells of several immunoSEQ 96-well plates, and each plate served as one replicate. For sorted subsets, around 200 ng genomic DNA, equal to 30,000 or so T cell genomes, was loaded into each replicate PCR. Purified libraries were measured with a Qubit 3.0 fluorometer, size-checked on a Bioanalyzer 2100, and measured again with the KAPA Library Quantification kit. Every immunoSEQ 96-well plate was sequenced on a dedicated single-read 150-cycle Illumina NextSeq 550 flow cell. The original pipeline was this. Because the immunoSEQ output held only junctional sequences and lacked quality scores, the filtering could not match the filtering applied to full-length reads. To assign V/J genes and CDR3, sequences were annotated against IMGT germline references using PyIR, a Python wrapper for IgBLAST v1.9. Reads with weak V/J assignments (E-value above 1e-6), missing CDR3, stop codons, out-of-frame junctions, or ambiguous translated residues were removed. V3J clonotypes were defined as sequences sharing the same inferred V gene, J gene, and CDR3 amino acid sequence. To compute the percentage overlap between repertoires, the number of shared unique clonotypes was divided by the size of the smaller repertoire. Repertoire richness was assessed with RTK rarefaction, the Chao1 estimator, and Recon v2.1 estimates of unobserved clonotypes. For all TCRbeta clonotypes obtained by the gDNA method from several donors, generation probabilities were computed with OLGA. The table was pulled from immuneACCESS by TCRdb, which kept in-frame rearrangements only. Such tables lose some clones; where checked, under half of the loss comes from unresolved V genes, and the rest has no known cause. Clone size and V and J calls were adopted from that table, with D and trimming inferred from the DNA. This sample gives millions of clones in total; 85% to 95% of them show up just once. The ten largest account for 0.13% of the sample.

On the study overall, not on this receptor specifically: The genetic and exposure-history diversity represented was limited by the small number of donors. Incomplete sequencing was indicated by rarefaction of sorted-subset datasets, despite the large sequencing depth. Higher generation probabilities were observed for clonotypes shared by all four sorted-subset donors than for non-shared clonotypes. Roughly 5% of naive CD4, 3.5% of naive CD8, approximately 2.2% of memory CD4, and 0.35% to 0.4% of memory CD8 clonotypes were shared across a few donors. Sampling was restricted to blood, and TCR repertoires in tissues likely differ from the TCR repertoires found in blood. Based on pairwise subsampling, the degree of clonotype sharing among donors was expected to be affected by sequencing depth. Naive subsets generally had larger estimated clonotype richness than memory subsets did.

Comments on this clone: No antigen is known for it. Base qualities were left out, and no much larger clone turns up one base away.

The donors were healthy, HIV-negative adults with no recently reported acute infections or vaccinations. Every donor was a Caucasian adult living in Nashville, Tennessee, USA. CD4+ T cells were enriched by magnetic negative selection, after which naive cells were positively selected on CD45RA and the negative fraction was taken as the memory subset. Blood was collected by leukapheresis, and PBMCs were isolated by Ficoll-Histopaque density gradient centrifugation and then cryopreserved in liquid nitrogen vapor phase. Analytical flow cytometry was used to check the purity and quantity of every magnetically sorted T cell population. Genomic DNA was isolated from every sorted fraction and measured by UV absorbance on a Nanodrop 2000c. The clonotype was recovered from a man between 18 and 29 years old in good health. Material for sequencing was naive CD4+ T cells sorted from blood. This specimen's cell subset or site label, interpreted: CD45RA+ positively selected.

The bases are TGTGCCAGCTCATCGGGACGGCCTATGAACACTGAAGCTTTCTTT. It translates to CASSSGRPMNTEAFF. The rearrangement combines TRBV18 with TRBJ1-1; matching of 5 bases hints at TRBD1 as the D gene. For CDR1 and CDR2, the germline V gene lists KGHSH and LQKENI. The CDR3 sequence holds 15 residues, the cysteine and phenylalanine included. Only the CDR3 DNA is retained, 45 bases long and in frame from the first base. The trim is 5 bases for V and 0 bases for J, with a gap of 13 bases between the germline ends.